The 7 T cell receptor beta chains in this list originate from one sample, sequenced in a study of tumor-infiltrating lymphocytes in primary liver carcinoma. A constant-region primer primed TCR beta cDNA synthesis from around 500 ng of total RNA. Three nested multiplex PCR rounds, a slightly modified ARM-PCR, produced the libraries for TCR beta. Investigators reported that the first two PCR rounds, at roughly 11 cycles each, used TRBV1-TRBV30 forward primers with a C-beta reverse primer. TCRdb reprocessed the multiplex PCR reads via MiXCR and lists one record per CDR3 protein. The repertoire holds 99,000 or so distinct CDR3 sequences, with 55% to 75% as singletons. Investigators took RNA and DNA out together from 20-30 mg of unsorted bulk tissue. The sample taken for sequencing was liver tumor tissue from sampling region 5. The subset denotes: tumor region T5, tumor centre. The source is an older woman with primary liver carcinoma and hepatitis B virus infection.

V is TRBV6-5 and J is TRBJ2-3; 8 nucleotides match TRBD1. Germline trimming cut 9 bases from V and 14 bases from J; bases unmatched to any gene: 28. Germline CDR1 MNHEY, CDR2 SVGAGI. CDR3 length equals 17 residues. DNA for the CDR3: TGTGCCAGGAGCTACGTAACCGTGCGGGGCAGGGGGCGTTCTATGTATTTT. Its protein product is CARSYVTVRGRGRSMYF.

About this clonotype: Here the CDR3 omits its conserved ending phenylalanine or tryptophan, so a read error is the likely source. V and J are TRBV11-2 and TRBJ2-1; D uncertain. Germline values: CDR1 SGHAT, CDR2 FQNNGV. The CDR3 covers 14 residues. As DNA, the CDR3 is TGTGCCAGTAGCTCGACTGGTACCTACAATGAGCAGTTCTCC. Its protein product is CASSSTGTYNEQFS.

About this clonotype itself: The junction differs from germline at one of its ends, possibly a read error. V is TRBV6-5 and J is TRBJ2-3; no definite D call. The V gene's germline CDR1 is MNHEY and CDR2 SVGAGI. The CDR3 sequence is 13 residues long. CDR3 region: CANSHADVVTRYF. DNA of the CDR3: TGTGCCAACAGTCACGCTGACGTGGTTACGCGGTATTTT.

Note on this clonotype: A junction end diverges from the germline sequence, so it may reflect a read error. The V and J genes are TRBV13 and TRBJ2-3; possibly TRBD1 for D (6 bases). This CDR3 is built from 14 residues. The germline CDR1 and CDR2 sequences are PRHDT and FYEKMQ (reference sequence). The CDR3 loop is CASSSRTGPDTQYF. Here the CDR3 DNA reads TGTGCCAGCAGCTCCCGAACAGGGCCAGATACGCAGTACTTT.

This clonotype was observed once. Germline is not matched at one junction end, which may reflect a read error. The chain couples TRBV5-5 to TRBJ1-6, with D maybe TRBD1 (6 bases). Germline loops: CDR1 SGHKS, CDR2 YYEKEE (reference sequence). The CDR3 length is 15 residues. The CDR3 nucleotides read TGTGCCAACAGCTTAATCAGGGGCCTTAATTCACCCCTCCACTTT. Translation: CANSLIRGLNSPLHF.

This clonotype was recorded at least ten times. The CDR3 sequence is CASSQGRAQPQHF. The CDR3 region has the DNA TGCGCCAGCAGCCAAGGGAGAGCTCAGCCCCAGCATTTT. The chain couples TRBV4-1 to TRBJ1-5; D gene unclear. The CDR3 sequence is 13 residues long. From germline, CDR1 is MGHRA and CDR2 YSYEKL. The V end was cut by 1 base, the J end by 6 bases, with 7 bases between.

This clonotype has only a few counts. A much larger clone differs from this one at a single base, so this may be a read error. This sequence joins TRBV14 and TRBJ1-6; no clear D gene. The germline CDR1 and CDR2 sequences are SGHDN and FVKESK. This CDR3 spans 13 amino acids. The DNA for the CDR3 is TGTGCCAACAGCCAGATCGGTTATTCACCCCTCCACTTT. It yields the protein CANSQIGYSPLHF.